This passage covers 27 T cell receptor beta chains from one sample sequenced in a study of T cell responses to AZD1222 COVID-19 vaccine. Clones were sequenced by immunoSEQ multiplex PCR, and TCRdb holds only the in-frame ones, with some missing. The sample contains 130,000 or so clones, 88% of which appear only once. The sample in question was peripheral blood, obtained 28 days after the second AZD1222 dose. These receptors originate from an adult who received the AZD1222 COVID-19 vaccine.

V gene TRBV11-2 combines with J gene TRBJ2-5, with a possible D match to TRBD2 (7 bases). Germline assignment: CDR1 SGHAT and CDR2 FQNNGV. V gave up 5 bases and J gave up 4 bases, with 14 bases separating them. The CDR3 runs to 14 residues. CDR3: CASSPSRGRETQYF. CDR3 DNA sequence: TGTGCCAGCAGCCCCTCGCGGGGGCGAGAGACCCAGTACTTC.

This clone showed up just once. The V and J genes are TRBV11-3 and TRBJ2-3; 16 bases match TRBD2. The CDR3 has 18 amino acids. J was trimmed by 4 bases and V by 8 bases; bases with no gene match: 12. Germline CDR1 is SGHNT and CDR2 is YENEEA. CDR3 in DNA: TGTGCCAGCCTCCCCGCGGGGGGACTAGCGGGGGGGCCAGATACGCAGTATTTT. Translating it yields CASLPAGGLAGGPDTQYF.

The rearrangement uses TRBV10-1 and TRBJ2-1; D perhaps matches TRBD2 (5 bases). V dropped 6 bases and J dropped 2 bases, with 14 bases sitting between them. Germline V gene data show CDR1 as WNHNN and CDR2 as SYGVQD (reference sequence). CDR3 length: 15 residues. CDR3 in DNA: TGCGCCAGCAGCTATAGCGTCACTGCCTACAATGAGCAGTTCTTC. Amino acid sequence: CASSYSVTAYNEQFF.

The V and J genes are TRBV5-6 and TRBJ1-3; D gene uncertain. CDR1 and CDR2 (germline): SGHDT, YYEEEE. The germline V and J ends were trimmed by 2 bases and 3 bases, with 9 bases remaining between them. The CDR3 consists of 14 residues. The CDR3 spells CASSFSGSGNTIYF. Here the CDR3 DNA reads TGTGCCAGCAGCTTTTCTGGGAGTGGAAACACCATATATTTT.

The chain links TRBV10-3 to TRBJ2-1, with a possible D match to TRBD2 (7 bases). V was clipped by 0 bases and J by 13 bases, with 16 bases between them. This CDR3 is 14 amino acids long. The germline V gene encodes CDR1 ENHRY and CDR2 SYGVKD. The CDR3 here is CAISESGGRGRQFF. The CDR3 DNA is TGTGCCATCAGTGAGTCTGGAGGGCGGGGGCGACAGTTCTTC.

This chain links TRBV7-6 with TRBJ2-6, with 7 bases lining up with TRBD2. Germline values: CDR1 SGHVS, CDR2 FNYEAQ. This CDR3 has 19 residues. Germline trimming cut 6 bases from V and 0 bases from J; bases unmatched to any gene: 14. CDR3 in amino acids: CASREVAGIASSGANVLTF. The CDR3 DNA reads as TGTGCCAGCAGAGAAGTAGCGGGCATAGCGAGCTCTGGGGCCAACGTCCTGACTTTC.

The chain combines TRBV5-4 with TRBJ2-3; D unresolved. Trimming took off 2 bases at V and 4 bases at J, with 8 bases between the two ends. Germline values: CDR1 SGHNT, CDR2 YYREEE (reference sequence). CDR3 length: 13 residues. CDR3 sequence: CASSLPLADTQYF. The CDR3 coding sequence is TGTGCCAGCAGCTTACCATTGGCAGATACGCAGTATTTT.

J is TRBJ1-5 and V is TRBV11-2; no clear D. CDR3 length: 15 amino acids. The V end lost 0 bases, the J end lost 3 bases, and 9 bases lay between the germline ends. Germline values: CDR1 SGHAT, CDR2 FQNNGV. CDR3 sequence reads: CASSLDGQVNQPQHF. DNA for the CDR3: TGTGCCAGCAGCTTAGATGGCCAGGTCAATCAGCCCCAGCATTTT.

This chain connects TRBV2 to TRBJ1-5, with D perhaps TRBD1 (5 bases). The CDR3 runs 16 residues. Germline loops: CDR1 SNHLY, CDR2 FYNNEI. Trimming pared 7 bases from V and 0 bases from J, leaving 16 bases between. For the CDR3, the DNA is TGTGCCAGCACCCGAGAGGGGAGCTATAGCAATCAGCCCCAGCATTTT. As protein: CASTREGSYSNQPQHF.

Details on this clone: At one end the junction does not follow the germline gene, possibly because of a read error. The CDR3 reads CASSQDRAERF. The CDR3, as DNA: TGCGCCAGCAGCCAAGATCGGGCTGAGCGGTTT. This chain links TRBV4-3 with TRBJ2-3, with D possibly being TRBD2 (5 bases). Germline CDR1 LGHNA, CDR2 YSLEER. The CDR3 spans 11 residues.

The V gene is TRBV3-1 (or the pseudogene TRBV3-2), the J gene TRBJ2-3; no clear D gene. CDR1 and CDR2 (germline): LGHDT, YNNKEL (reference sequence). The CDR3 totals 15 residues. Trimming removed 1 base from V and 2 bases from J, with 10 bases in between. The DNA of the CDR3 is TGTGCCAGCAGCCAAGGACCTAGACCCACAGATACGCAGTATTTT. This gives the protein CASSQGPRPTDTQYF.

The rearrangement links TRBV4-2 to TRBJ2-3, with D uncertain. The CDR3 length is 14 residues. The germline V gene encodes CDR1 LGHNA and CDR2 YNFKEQ. Trimming left V 2 bases short and J 6 bases short, with 12 bases between. The CDR3 region is CASSQSIPGDTQYF. CDR3 in DNA: TGTGCCAGCAGCCAATCCATACCTGGGGATACGCAGTATTTT.

The chain recombines TRBV11-2 with TRBJ2-1, with D perhaps given as TRBD1 or TRBD2 (5 bases each). The V and J ends lost 1 base and 8 bases respectively, with 12 bases between them. Germline loops: CDR1 SGHAT, CDR2 FQNNGV. The CDR3 runs to 14 residues. CDR3 DNA: TGTGCCAGCAGCTTAGCGGGGCCGTATGATGAGCAGTTCTTC. Protein sequence: CASSLAGPYDEQFF. The whole variable domain, remainder taken from reference TRBV11-2 and TRBJ2-1, is EAGVAQSPRYKIIEKRQSVAFWCNPISGHATLYWYQQILGQGPKLLIQFQNNGVVDDSQLPKDRFSAERLKGVDSTLKIQPAKLEDSAVYLCASSLAGPYDEQFFGPGTRLTVL.

The table lists this clone with a few counts. The chain uses TRBV6-5 and TRBJ2-7; D remains ambiguous. There are 12 residues in the CDR3. V gave up 10 bases and J gave up 5 bases, with 15 bases separating them. Germline V gene sequence: CDR1 MNHEY, CDR2 SVGAGI. CDR3 sequence reads: CATPIPFDEQYF. The CDR3 nucleotides read TGTGCCACCCCGATACCATTCGACGAGCAGTACTTC.

The chain recombines TRBV10-2 with TRBJ2-3; D perhaps matches TRBD2 (6 bases). The CDR3 spans 16 residues. Germline V gene lookup returns CDR1 WSHSY and CDR2 SAAADI. V gave up 7 bases and J gave up 5 bases, with 22 bases separating them. The CDR3 DNA reads as TGCGCCAGCAAGAAGGGAGCGGGTTACTTGGGAGATACGCAGTATTTT. Its protein product is CASKKGAGYLGDTQYF.

In its sample, this clone was seen once. V and J are TRBV24-1 and TRBJ2-1, with TRBD2 matching over 11 bases. The J segment lost 3 bases and the V segment lost 3 bases, leaving 6 bases of the junction unmatched. In germline, CDR1 is KGHDR, CDR2 SFDVKD. There are 17 residues in the CDR3. In nucleotides, the CDR3 is TGTGCCACCAGTGATGTTCTAGCGGGGGGAATCTACAATGAGCAGTTCTTC. This encodes CATSDVLAGGIYNEQFF.

This rearrangement joins TRBV7-2 to TRBJ1-5, with no clear D. Per germline, CDR1 SGHTA and CDR2 FQGNSA. The CDR3 is 12 amino acids. Trimming took 1 base from V and 6 from J, leaving 4 bases between them. DNA for the CDR3: TGTGCCAGCAGCTTAGTGGGTCAGCCCCAGCATTTT. This gives the protein CASSLVGQPQHF.

The chain is built from TRBV10-2 and TRBJ1-1; no clear D gene. CDR1 is WSHSY and CDR2 is SAAADI in the germline V gene. Trimming took 2 bases from V and 3 from J, leaving 7 bases between them. This CDR3 is 13 amino acids long. CDR3 DNA sequence: TGCGCCAGCAGTGAGATCAGCGACACTGAAGCTTTCTTT. It translates to CASSEISDTEAFF.

The rearrangement uses TRBV5-4 and TRBJ1-1; D may be TRBD1 (5 bases). The V end was cut by 4 bases, the J end by 1 base, with 8 bases between. The germline gives CDR1 SGHNT, CDR2 YYREEE (reference sequence). The CDR3 loop spans 13 amino acids. As DNA, the CDR3 is TGTGCCAGCAGCCGACAGCAGAACACTGAAGCTTTCTTT. It encodes CASSRQQNTEAFF.

V usage is TRBV5-1 and J usage is TRBJ2-5, with D possibly matching TRBD1 (6 bases). The V and J ends lost 0 bases and 2 bases respectively, with 8 bases between them. CDR3 length equals 14 residues. Germline CDR1 and CDR2: SGHRS and YFSETQ. The CDR3 DNA reads TGCGCCAGCAGCTTGGGCAGGGGACAAGAGACCCAGTACTTC. It specifies CASSLGRGQETQYF.

The V and J genes are TRBV20-1 and TRBJ1-1; D is undetermined. The CDR3 totals 11 residues. Germline CDR1 is DFQATT and CDR2 is SNEGSKA (reference sequence). The V and J ends lost 4 bases and 6 bases respectively, with 9 bases between them. CDR3: CSANYNSEAFF. In DNA form, the CDR3 reads TGCAGTGCTAATTACAACTCTGAAGCTTTCTTT.

CDR3 region: CASSLYRTGEMDEQFF. The CDR3 DNA is TGCGCCAGCAGCTTATACAGGACAGGGGAGATGGATGAGCAGTTCTTC. The chain links TRBV5-1 to TRBJ2-1; 9 bases align to TRBD1. CDR3 length: 16 amino acids. Germline loops: CDR1 SGHRS, CDR2 YFSETQ. The V gene end was trimmed by 2 bases and the J gene end by 8 bases; junction bases not matched to a gene: 11.

The DNA of the CDR3 is TGTGCCAGCTCCCCGAGACAGGGAGTATACGAGCAGTACTTC. It translates to CASSPRQGVYEQYF. The chain joins TRBV18 to TRBJ2-7; 7 bases agree with TRBD1. The junction had 9 bases not matched to a gene; V was cut back by 6 bases and J by 4 bases. The CDR3 sequence is 14 residues long. Germline CDR1 reads KGHSH; CDR2 reads LQKENI. The variable domain in full, completed from reference TRBV18 and TRBJ2-7, reads NAGVMQNPRHLVRRRGQEARLRCSPMKGHSHVYWYRQLPEEGLKFMVYLQKENIIDESGMPKERFSAEFPKEGPSILRIQQVVRGDSAAYFCASSPRQGVYEQYFGPGTRLTVT.

The J gene is TRBJ1-1, the V gene TRBV15, with 7 bases identical to TRBD1. Germline V gene data show CDR1 as LNHNV and CDR2 as YYDKDF (reference sequence). Unmatched junction bases numbered 6, after V lost 1 base and J lost 1 base. The CDR3 is 16 amino acids. DNA of the CDR3: TGTGCCACCAGCAGAGGGGTCGGGACAGAGAACACTGAAGCTTTCTTT. Translated, it gives CATSRGVGTENTEAFF.

This chain connects TRBV5-6 to TRBJ1-1; 7 bases are shared with TRBD1. The V gene end was trimmed by 4 bases and the J gene end by 0 bases; junction bases not matched to a gene: 9. The germline gives CDR1 SGHDT, CDR2 YYEEEE. This CDR3 is 16 amino acids long. CDR3 amino acids: CASSPRTGSMNTEAFF. The CDR3 DNA reads as TGTGCCAGCAGCCCGAGGACAGGTTCGATGAACACTGAAGCTTTCTTT.

The chain recombines TRBV29-1 with TRBJ2-5, with 9 bases matching TRBD1. Trimming at V came to 7 bases and at J to 1 base, leaving 7 bases not matched to a gene. The germline CDR1 and CDR2 sequences are SQVTM and ANQGSEA. This CDR3 has 14 amino acids. CDR3 residues: CSARQGGPQETQYF. The CDR3 DNA sequence: TGCAGCGCCCGACAGGGGGGGCCCCAAGAGACCCAGTACTTC.

The chain combines TRBV27 with TRBJ2-7; perhaps TRBD2 as D (7 bases). This CDR3 has 14 residues. Germline CDR1 is MNHEY and CDR2 is SMNVEV (reference sequence). Between the trimmed V and J ends, which lost 8 bases and 2 bases, there was a span of 16 bases. The CDR3 reads CASGEGGTPYEQYF. In DNA form, the CDR3 reads TGTGCCAGCGGCGAGGGGGGGACCCCCTACGAGCAGTACTTC.